This is a list of T cell receptor beta chains from one sample in a study of T cell repertoires in cytomegalovirus infection. No antigen is known for these receptors. TCRdb reprocessed the reads with MiXCR, giving one entry per CDR3 protein. Of hundreds of thousands of distinct CDR3 sequences listed, 30% to 40% are singletons. The specimen was cultured PBMCs, collected from culture after CMV antigen stimulation. These TCRs come from a human donor in good health (CMV status not recorded). Some clones in this sample may be carry-over from other donors' samples. Both conserved end residues are part of each CDR3. The order of the fields is J gene, V gene, clone size, D gene, CDR3 DNA, CDR3 protein. D genes are given only for firm matches. Expanded clones get a size class; other rows say once, few or many, or leave the size out.

>TRBJ1-5|TRBV7-2|many|.
TGTGCCAGCAGCCAAAGTCGAAGTCAGCCCCAGCATTTT
CASSQSRSQPQHF
>TRBJ2-5|TRBV7-2|many|TRBD2
TGTGCCAGCAGCTTACGGGTAGCGGGGGGGCTGGGAGAGACCCAGTACTTC
CASSLRVAGGLGETQYF
>TRBJ1-6|TRBV28|few|.
TGTGCCAGCAGTTTAACAGGACGTAATTCACCCCTCCACTTT
CASSLTGRNSPLHF
>TRBJ1-2|TRBV28|few|.
TGTGCCAGCAGTTTCTCAGGGCCATGGGGGTATGGCTACACCTTC
CASSFSGPWGYGYTF
>TRBJ2-3|TRBV29-1|once|.
TGCAGCGTTGCCAAAGGCATAGCAACAGATACGCAGTATTTT
CSVAKGIATDTQYF
>TRBJ2-3|TRBV29-1|.|.
TGCAGCGTTGAAGGCTGGCGGGAACGGGGAGATACGCAGTATTTT
CSVEGWRERGDTQYF
>TRBJ1-5|TRBV6-6|once|.
TGTGCCAGCAGGGGGACACTTGACCAGCCCCAGCATTTT
CASRGTLDQPQHF
>TRBJ1-2|TRBV6-1|few|.
TGTGCCAGCAGTGAAGCCTTATACAGGGCAGTGGGGGACGGCTACACCTTC
CASSEALYRAVGDGYTF
>TRBJ1-4|TRBV19|few|.
TGTGCTTCCTCAGGGGCCGCTAATGAAAAACTGTTTTTT
CASSGAANEKLFF
>TRBJ1-6|TRBV7-9|.|TRBD1
TGTGCCAGCAGCTCAGGGGGCCCACATAATTCACCCCTCCACTTT
CASSSGGPHNSPLHF
>TRBJ2-3|TRBV4-1|few|TRBD2
TGCGCCAGCAGGGGGGATAAGCGGGAGAGAACAGATACGCAGTATTTT
CASRGDKRERTDTQYF
>TRBJ1-6|TRBV7-2|.|TRBD1
TGTGCCAGCAGCTTACAGACAGGGATTTATAATTCACCCCTCCACTTT
CASSLQTGIYNSPLHF
>TRBJ1-1|TRBV7-9|many|.
TGTGCCAGCAGCTTAGGATGGCAGATGAACACTGAAGCTTTCTTT
CASSLGWQMNTEAFF
>TRBJ1-3|TRBV7-6|.|.
TGTGCCAGCAGCTTAGGGCAAACCTACTGGGGAAACACCATATATTTT
CASSLGQTYWGNTIYF
>TRBJ1-4|TRBV28|.|.
TGTGCCAGCAGCCCCGCGCCTAAAAAACTGTTTTTT
CASSPAPKKLFF
>TRBJ2-7|TRBV28|.|.
TGTGCCAGCAGTTTACTTGGGGGAAAGGGCTACGAGCAGTACTTC
CASSLLGGKGYEQYF
>TRBJ2-1|TRBV11-2|.|TRBD2
TGTGCCAGCAGCTTAGGTCGAGCGGGAGATATTGAGCAGTTCTTC
CASSLGRAGDIEQFF
>TRBJ2-3|TRBV4-3|.|TRBD2
TGCGCCAGCAGCCAAGCCCCTACTAGCGGGAGCACAGATACGCAGTATTTT
CASSQAPTSGSTDTQYF
>TRBJ1-1|TRBV6-6|.|.
TGTGCCAGCATCCCCGCGGGGGGATGGGGAGCTTTCTTT
CASIPAGGWGAFF
>TRBJ2-3|TRBV11-2|few|TRBD2
TGTGCCAGCAGCCGTATAGCGGGGTCCACAGATACGCAGTATTTT
CASSRIAGSTDTQYF
>TRBJ2-1|TRBV18|.|TRBD1
TGTGCCAGCTCACCACTTGTTGACAGGGCCAATGAGCAGTTCTTC
CASSPLVDRANEQFF
>TRBJ2-4|TRBV6-2/TRBV6-3|few|.
TGTGCCAGCAGCCAGGACAAAAACATTCAGTACTTC
CASSQDKNIQYF
>TRBJ1-1|TRBV15|.|.
TGTGCCACCAGCAGACGCAGGGTGTCGGGTGAAGCTTTCTTT
CATSRRRVSGEAFF
>TRBJ1-1|TRBV4-1|.|TRBD1
TGCGCCAGCAGCCCCGGACAGGGGAGGAGGGAAGCTTTCTTT
CASSPGQGRREAFF
>TRBJ1-1|TRBV4-2|.|TRBD1
TGTGCCAGCAGCCAAGAGACAGGGGAAGCTTTCTTT
CASSQETGEAFF
>TRBJ2-1|TRBV20-1|few|TRBD2
TGCAGTGCTAGCGGGGGGTACCTCGGGGGCAATGAGCAGTTCTTC
CSASGGYLGGNEQFF
>TRBJ2-7|TRBV20-1|.|TRBD1
TGCAGTGCTGGGGGACAGGGCGCTGCCTCCTACGAGCAGTACTTC
CSAGGQGAASYEQYF
>TRBJ2-3|TRBV7-2|.|.
TGTGCCAGCAGCTTAGTGGGGGAGGCAGATACGCAGTATTTT
CASSLVGEADTQYF